This record looks at one T cell receptor beta chain sequence and its context. This clonotype was observed a few times. Its recognized antigen is unknown. The input lacks base qualities; no much larger clone sits a single base away. Library creation used 5' RACE. The sequencer listed for this sample is NextSeq 500. The TCR library protocol attached unique molecular identifiers to individual cDNA molecules to correct for sequencing error and PCR bias. TCR alpha and beta chains were both sequenced, and the abundances of alpha and beta sequences in each sample were closely correlated with each other. The authors processed their data as follows. V gene, J gene and CDR3 annotation of TCR sequences was performed with Decombinator V4. TCRs were defined as expanded if a significant change between any two time points was detected under a Poisson model with p below 0.0001. TCR abundances were normalised to the total number of TCRs sequenced per sample and expressed as counts per million. TRAV1-2 paired with TRAJ12, TRAJ20 or TRAJ33 defined MAIT TCRs, while TRAV10 paired with TRAJ18 defined iNKT TCRs. VDJdb, accessed 1 November 2021, was searched for CMV, EBV and SARS-CoV-2 annotated TCRs, with TCRs annotated for multiple antigens excluded. Through fastp at Q25 and MiXCR, TCRdb rebuilt clones from the public reads, retaining in-frame beta chains. Rows merge per CDR3 protein into single entries with the most common DNA and genes. These V and J calls rely on TCRdb rather than the paper's analysis. This sample holds some 110,000 distinct CDR3 sequences; approximately 15% were observed only once. 21% of the sample rests with the top ten.

This record belongs to a study of early T cells in non-severe SARS-CoV-2 infection (dated by TCRdb to about 2021). A note on the overall study: Because TCR sequencing was done on bulk RNA from unsorted whole blood, the alpha and beta chains could not be paired. Broader findings and caveats from the paper: Matching against VDJdb was skewed toward anti-spike CD8 responses, likely underestimated virus-specific expansions, and missed private and CD4 specificities.

V trim: 6 bases; J trim: 3 bases; unmatched bases: 4. The CDR3 covers 13 residues, taking in both the cysteine and the phenylalanine. Here the CDR3 DNA is all that survives: 39 bases in frame from base 1. In the germline V gene (reference sequence), CDR1 corresponds to MNHEY and CDR2 to SMNVEV. The study was a case-control design nested within a healthcare worker cohort in London, UK, with weekly nasopharyngeal swab PCR tests and blood sampling. Between 23 and 31 March 2020, the week of the UK lockdown, healthcare workers were enrolled and then followed up weekly for as long as 16 weeks. The TCR sequence derives from an adult who was a healthcare worker with PCR-confirmed SARS-CoV-2 infection or an uninfected control (not recorded which). In this chain, TRBV27 is recombined with TRBJ1-1, and 7 junctional nucleotides match TRBD1. The specimen was whole blood. The nucleotide sequence is given as TGTGCCAGCAGGGGACAGAGCTACACTGAAGCTTTCTTT. The encoded protein is CASRGQSYTEAFF.